These 27 T cell receptor beta chains were sequenced from one sample in a study of cytomegalovirus exposure and HLA in healthy donors. With 60 Vbeta and 13 Jbeta primers, the PCR was carried out. Profiling relied on immunoSEQ multiplex PCR, and the TCRdb table lists in-frame clones only, not all of them. The table records tens of thousands of clones, about 66% of them present only once. Sequencing input: PBMCs. The receptors were sampled from a man aged 25 to 45 in good health and CMV-seronegative.

This chain connects TRBV2 to TRBJ2-5; 8 bases fit TRBD1. With V trimmed by 2 bases and J by 5 bases, 4 bases remained unmatched. The CDR3 sequence is 14 residues long. Germline CDR1 SNHLY, CDR2 FYNNEI. In nucleotides, the CDR3 is TGTGCCAGCAGTGAATCTACAGGGGGGGAGACCCAGTACTTC. Translating it yields CASSESTGGETQYF.

This clone was detected once. The chain joins TRBV9 to TRBJ2-1, with 7 bases that match TRBD2. The germline V gene encodes CDR1 SGDLS and CDR2 YYNGEE. The CDR3 is 17 amino acids. With V trimmed by 0 bases and J by 1 base, 7 bases remained unmatched. For the CDR3, the DNA is TGTGCCAGCAGCGTAGCGTTTGGGGGGGATTCCTACAATGAGCAGTTCTTC. Protein: CASSVAFGGDSYNEQFF.

In its sample, this clone was seen a few times. The rearrangement uses TRBV25-1 and TRBJ2-5; perhaps TRBD2 as D (6 bases). Germline CDR1 MGHDK, CDR2 SYGVNS. The CDR3 is 13 residues long. V lost 10 bases and J 4 bases, leaving 16 bases between the germline ends. CDR3 in amino acids: CANWGVGPETQYF. The CDR3 coding sequence is TGTGCCAACTGGGGGGTGGGTCCAGAGACCCAGTACTTC.

This clone appeared once. The chain combines TRBV25-1 with TRBJ2-5; TRBD1 matches at 7 bases. Germline loops: CDR1 MGHDK, CDR2 SYGVNS. Trimming removed 6 bases from V and 1 base from J; junction bases left unmatched: 2. The CDR3 extends over 13 amino acids. The chain's CDR3 is CASSRTGQETQYF. DNA for the CDR3: TGTGCCAGCAGCCGGACAGGCCAAGAGACCCAGTACTTC.

This clone rates as medium-sized. Written as DNA, the CDR3 is TGCAGCGTTGGAGGGACCTACAATGAGCAGTTCTTC. It specifies CSVGGTYNEQFF. The V and J genes are TRBV29-1 and TRBJ2-1; tentatively, D is TRBD2 (5 bases). The ends were cut back, 4 bases at V and 2 bases at J, with 6 bases in the middle. This CDR3 has 12 residues. The germline V gene encodes CDR1 SQVTM and CDR2 ANQGSEA.

This chain links TRBV5-4 with TRBJ2-5; TRBD1 aligns across 10 bases. Germline V gives CDR1 SGHNT, CDR2 YYREEE (reference sequence). The CDR3 is 14 amino acids. J lost 5 bases, V lost 3 bases, and 4 bases had no gene match. This CDR3 is CASSSDRGRETQYF. DNA of the CDR3: TGTGCCAGCAGCTCCGACAGGGGGCGGGAGACCCAGTACTTC.

The chain couples TRBV4-1 to TRBJ2-2, with D possibly matching TRBD2 (6 bases). The CDR3 sequence is 15 residues long. CDR1 is MGHRA, CDR2 YSYEKL, per germline. Deletions cut 1 base from V and 7 bases from J, with 13 bases between. The CDR3 coding sequence is TGCGCCAGCAGCCAAGGATGGGGGGATCACGGGGAGCTGTTTTTT. Translated: CASSQGWGDHGELFF.

The chain combines TRBV2 with TRBJ2-7, with D unresolved. V was trimmed by 4 bases and J by 6 bases, leaving 19 bases between them. The CDR3 sequence is 15 residues long. Looked up from germline, CDR1 is SNHLY and CDR2 is FYNNEI. CDR3 sequence (DNA): TGTGCCAGCAGTGGAGTCGAACACCCGACGGGCGAGCAGTACTTC. The encoded protein is CASSGVEHPTGEQYF.

V and J are TRBV5-4 and TRBJ1-1, with D hard to call. Trimming took 2 bases from V and 3 from J, leaving 11 bases between them. The CDR3 runs 14 residues. Germline CDR1 SGHNT, CDR2 YYREEE (reference sequence). The chain's CDR3 is CASSLHPLDTEAFF. The CDR3, as DNA: TGTGCCAGCAGCTTACACCCGCTGGACACTGAAGCTTTCTTT.

The V and J genes are TRBV7-9 and TRBJ1-2, with D possibly matching TRBD1 (6 bases). The CDR3 runs to 16 residues. Trimming took off 5 bases at V and 7 bases at J, with 23 bases between the two ends. The germline gives CDR1 SEHNR, CDR2 FQNEAQ (reference sequence). For the CDR3, the DNA is TGTGCCAGCAGCCCGGATCCAGGACGCTTAGGGGGTGGCTACACCTTC. Protein product: CASSPDPGRLGGGYTF.

This clone was seen only a few times. V usage is TRBV19 and J usage is TRBJ2-7, with D possibly TRBD2 on 5 matching bases. The CDR3 spans 13 residues. Trimming pared 6 bases from V and 2 bases from J, leaving 11 bases between. Germline CDR1 reads LNHDA; CDR2 reads SQIVND (reference sequence). CDR3 sequence reads: CASSDGGTYEQYF. CDR3 coding DNA: TGTGCCAGTAGCGACGGAGGCACCTACGAGCAGTACTTC.

The chain recombines TRBV5-4 with TRBJ2-5, with 10 nucleotides matching TRBD2. Germline V gene data show CDR1 as SGHNT and CDR2 as YYREEE (reference sequence). The CDR3 spans 16 residues. After removal of 4 bases from V and 5 bases from J, the junction contained 11 bases not matched to a gene. The DNA for the CDR3 is TGTGCCAGCAGCCCGGGACTAGCGAACGCGAGGGAGACCCAGTACTTC. Its protein product is CASSPGLANARETQYF. Together with reference TRBV5-4 and TRBJ2-5, the CDR3 gives the full variable domain: ETGVTQSPTHLIKTRGQQVTLRCSSQSGHNTVSWYQQALGQGPQFIFQYYREEENGRGNFPPRFSGLQFPNYSSELNVNALELDDSALYLCASSPGLANARETQYFGPGTRLLVL.

V is TRBV27 and J is TRBJ2-7; 7 bases are shared with TRBD1. With V trimmed by 7 bases and J by 3 bases, 6 bases remained unmatched. Germline V gene data show CDR1 as MNHEY and CDR2 as SMNVEV (reference sequence). The CDR3 is 13 residues long. The CDR3 sequence: CASKTGASYEQYF. DNA of the CDR3: TGTGCCAGCAAAACAGGGGCGAGCTACGAGCAGTACTTC.

The J gene is TRBJ2-2, the V gene TRBV13, with 12 bases fitting TRBD2. CDR3 length: 15 amino acids. After removal of 5 bases from V and 7 bases from J, the junction contained 5 bases not matched to a gene. The germline V gene encodes CDR1 PRHDT and CDR2 FYEKMQ (reference sequence). The CDR3 sequence: CASSALAGGIGELFF. CDR3 bases: TGTGCCAGCAGCGCCCTAGCGGGAGGGATCGGGGAGCTGTTTTTT.

The genes are TRBV4-1 and TRBJ1-1; 7 bases fit TRBD1. Germline CDR1 and CDR2: MGHRA and YSYEKL. This CDR3 is built from 15 residues. The ends lost 0 bases at V and 10 bases at J; junction bases unmatched: 11. CDR3 sequence reads: CASSQDTRDSCRAFF. CDR3 coding DNA: TGCGCCAGCAGCCAAGATACCCGGGACAGCTGCCGAGCTTTCTTT.

The chain combines TRBV2 with TRBJ1-1; tentative D call: TRBD1 (5 bases). This CDR3 comprises 13 residues. CDR1 and CDR2 from the germline V gene are SNHLY and FYNNEI. Trimming removed 4 bases from V and 9 bases from J, with 15 bases in between. CDR3 protein: CASSVGGLKKAFF. The CDR3 nucleotides read TGTGCCAGCAGTGTGGGGGGATTGAAAAAAGCTTTCTTT.

The gene calls are TRBV27 and TRBJ2-7; 11 positions match TRBD1. J lost 3 bases, V lost 6 bases, and 4 bases had no gene match. The germline V gene has CDR1 MNHEY and CDR2 SMNVEV (reference sequence). This CDR3 is 14 amino acids long. The CDR3 DNA reads as TGTGCCAGCAGAAAGGGACAGGGGGGCTACGAGCAGTACTTC. Protein product: CASRKGQGGYEQYF.

About this clone: One end of the junction is discordant with germline, which a read error may explain. The genes are TRBV28 and TRBJ2-3; 13 positions agree with TRBD2. Germline V lookup: CDR1 MDHEN, CDR2 SYDVKM. This CDR3 spans 15 amino acids. The CDR3 loop is CSSSRTSGSFDTQYF. For the CDR3, the DNA is TGTTCCAGCAGCCGGACTAGCGGGAGTTTTGATACGCAGTATTTT.

The chain combines TRBV4-1 with TRBJ1-5, with TRBD1 matching over 9 bases. The CDR3 has 18 residues. Germline CDR1 is MGHRA and CDR2 is YSYEKL. V shed 1 base and J 4 bases; nucleotides not matched to a gene: 11. In DNA form, the CDR3 reads TGCGCCAGCAGCCAAGGGGGACAGGGCGAATCGAGGAATCAGCCCCAGCATTTT. Its translation is CASSQGGQGESRNQPQHF.

The chain links TRBV6-1 to TRBJ2-7; D ambiguous. The CDR3 has 16 amino acids. Per the germline V gene, CDR1 is MNHNS and CDR2 is SASEGT. V shed 2 bases and J shed 6 bases, with 20 bases lying between them. Written as DNA, the CDR3 is TGTGCCAGCAGTGAACCCCTTTTGTGGCCAACGCTCGAGCAGTACTTC. It encodes CASSEPLLWPTLEQYF.

The chain has TRBV5-1 and TRBJ1-1, with a weak D call TRBD1 (5 bases). V dropped 4 bases and J dropped 1 base, with 17 bases sitting between them. The CDR3 has 16 residues. CDR1 is SGHRS and CDR2 is YFSETQ in the germline V gene. CDR3 protein: CASSPRPGSWNTEAFF. As DNA, the CDR3 is TGCGCCAGCAGCCCAAGACCAGGGTCGTGGAACACTGAAGCTTTCTTT.

V and J are TRBV11-1 and TRBJ1-1; D is ambiguous. This CDR3 contains 14 residues. The germline V gene has CDR1 SGHAT and CDR2 FQDESV (reference sequence). V lost 5 bases and J lost 0, with 10 bases in between. CDR3 in amino acids: CASSVAGLNTEAFF. The CDR3 DNA follows: TGTGCCAGCAGCGTGGCAGGCCTGAACACTGAAGCTTTCTTT.

V gene TRBV5-6 combines with J gene TRBJ1-4; 9 positions match TRBD1. With V trimmed by 2 bases and J by 10 bases, 12 bases remained unmatched. Germline-derived CDR1 and CDR2 are SGHDT and YYEEEE. This CDR3 spans 16 amino acids. CDR3 sequence: CASSLNRPGQGRKLFF. The CDR3 nucleotides are TGTGCCAGCAGCTTAAATCGACCGGGACAGGGCCGAAAACTGTTTTTT. Full variable domain (remainder filled in from reference TRBV5-6 and TRBJ1-4): DAGVTQSPTHLIKTRGQQVTLRCSPKSGHDTVSWYQQALGQGPQFIFQYYEEEERQRGNFPDRFSGHQFPNYSSELNVNALLLGDSALYLCASSLNRPGQGRKLFFGSGTQLSVL.

The rearrangement uses TRBV5-6 and TRBJ1-3; D call uncertain. The V end lost 2 bases, the J end lost 0 bases, and 9 bases lay between the germline ends. This CDR3 has 15 amino acids. Germline CDR1 SGHDT, CDR2 YYEEEE. CDR3 sequence reads: CASSFGIPSGNTIYF. CDR3 nucleotide sequence: TGTGCCAGCAGCTTCGGGATACCCTCTGGAAACACCATATATTTT.

The chain carries TRBV7-6 and TRBJ2-5; maybe TRBD1 (5 bases). Trimming took 5 bases from V and 5 from J, leaving 21 bases between them. Germline CDR1 and CDR2: SGHVS and FNYEAQ. The CDR3 contains 16 residues. The CDR3 protein is CASSNTAGLMMETQYF. In nucleotides, the CDR3 is TGTGCCAGCAGCAACACGGCAGGGCTCATGATGGAGACCCAGTACTTC.

CDR3 bases: TGTGCCAGCAGCTTGCTCGGGGGGGCCCCCGAGCAGTACTTC. Protein: CASSLLGGAPEQYF. V and J are TRBV5-6 and TRBJ2-7; the match to TRBD2 covers 8 bases. The CDR3 runs to 14 residues. Germline V CDR1 and CDR2: SGHDT, YYEEEE. With V trimmed by 1 base and J by 6 bases, 6 bases remained unmatched.

The genes are TRBV7-3 and TRBJ2-6; no clear D. The germline CDR1 and CDR2 sequences are SGHTA and FQGTGA. V was pared by 3 bases and J by 0 bases, with 12 bases between. This CDR3 is built from 17 residues. The CDR3 sequence: CASSFSPTPSGANVLTF. CDR3 nucleotides: TGTGCCAGCAGCTTTAGCCCAACCCCCTCTGGGGCCAACGTCCTGACTTTC.